Listed below are T cell receptor beta chains from one sample, sequenced in a study of blood T cell repertoires in COVID-19. Assay used: immunoSEQ multiplex PCR; TCRdb lists only in-frame clones, some missing. The table has approximately 300,000 clones, approximately 92% seen once. Sequences were obtained from PBMCs or T cells enriched from blood (not recorded which). All receptors come from a woman aged 30 to 39 who had recovered from COVID-19. Both conserved end residues are part of each CDR3. Each record gives: J gene, D gene, clone size, V gene, CDR3 protein, CDR3 DNA. The D gene is left open where the match is weak. Rows give clone size only sometimes, using once, few, many, or a class for an expanded clone.

TRBJ2-7,TRBD2,NA,TRBV5-1,CASSLGTSTSEQYF,TGCGCCAGCAGCTTGGGGACTAGTACTTCCGAGCAGTACTTC
TRBJ2-3,NA,NA,TRBV5-1,CASSLILGGSSTDTQYF,TGCGCCAGCAGCTTGATATTGGGAGGCTCTAGCACAGATACGCAGTATTTT
TRBJ2-5,TRBD1,NA,TRBV18,CASTRGPPPETQYF,TGTGCCAGTACCAGGGGGCCCCCTCCAGAGACCCAGTACTTC
TRBJ2-2,TRBD2,NA,TRBV9,CASSVAPGGSTGELFF,TGTGCCAGCAGCGTAGCTCCGGGAGGGAGCACCGGGGAGCTGTTTTTT
TRBJ2-1,NA,NA,TRBV5-1,CASSLDSGTPNEQFF,TGCGCCAGCAGCTTGGACTCCGGGACACCCAATGAGCAGTTCTTC
TRBJ2-1,NA,NA,TRBV4-1,CASSGDFQAKFF,TGCGCCAGCAGCGGGGACTTCCAGGCGAAGTTCTTC
TRBJ1-1,NA,NA,TRBV6-6,CASSFKQVTVF,TGTGCCAGCAGTTTCAAACAGGTGACAGTCTTT
TRBJ2-1,NA,once,TRBV13,CASYSFGDEQFF,TGTGCCAGCTATAGCTTCGGAGATGAGCAGTTCTTC
TRBJ1-2,TRBD1,NA,TRBV9,CASSADRGSSYGYTF,TGTGCCAGCAGCGCCGACAGGGGGAGTTCCTATGGCTACACCTTC
TRBJ2-1,TRBD2,NA,TRBV4-3,CASSHYLAGPHNEQFF,TGCGCCAGCAGCCACTACCTAGCGGGGCCGCACAATGAGCAGTTCTTC
TRBJ1-4,TRBD1,NA,TRBV12-3/TRBV12-4,CASSLGTGNLMFF,TGTGCCAGCAGTTTAGGGACAGGGAATTTGATGTTTTTT
TRBJ2-6,TRBD1,NA,TRBV7-2,CASSRQGSGANVLTF,TGTGCCAGCAGCAGACAGGGTTCTGGGGCCAACGTCCTGACTTTC
TRBJ2-4,NA,NA,TRBV5-6,CASSYRSAKNIQYF,TGTGCCAGCAGCTATAGATCAGCCAAAAACATTCAGTACTTC
TRBJ1-1,NA,once,TRBV4-1,CASSRTQNTEAFF,TGCGCCAGCAGCCGCACTCAGAACACTGAAGCTTTCTTT
TRBJ2-1,NA,NA,TRBV9,CASSPSPTSYNEQFF,TGTGCCAGCAGCCCATCCCCTACCTCCTACAATGAGCAGTTCTTC
TRBJ2-7,NA,NA,TRBV7-8,CASSSTGSKHSYEQYF,TGTGCCAGCAGCTCAACGGGGAGTAAACACTCCTACGAGCAGTACTTC
TRBJ2-5,TRBD1,NA,TRBV7-3,CASSLSLGTGHQETQYF,TGTGCCAGCAGCTTAAGTCTGGGGACAGGACACCAAGAGACCCAGTACTTC
TRBJ2-5,TRBD2,NA,TRBV7-2,CASSLGSAGGPETQYF,TGTGCCAGCAGCTTAGGGTCAGCGGGGGGGCCGGAGACCCAGTACTTC
TRBJ2-1,TRBD1,once,TRBV5-8,CASSSTGGLYNEQFF,TGTGCCAGCAGCTCAACAGGGGGTTTATACAATGAGCAGTTCTTC